One sample yielded the 8 T cell receptor beta chains listed below, sequenced in a study of T-cell reconstitution after alpha-beta-depleted transplantation in children. Construction of the TCRbeta library involved unique molecular identifiers. TCRdb reprocessed the PCR reads with MiXCR, giving one entry per CDR3 protein. This table has some 240,000 distinct CDR3 sequences, about 12% appearing once. The sequencing here drew on PBMCs from the stem cell graft donor, taken from the stem cell graft. These receptors all stem from a human donor who donated a stem cell graft to a child with acute lymphoblastic leukemia.

This clonotype was detected many times. The rearrangement links TRBV24-1 to TRBJ1-5; 7 positions match TRBD1. CDR3 length equals 14 residues. V shed 3 bases, J shed 5 bases, and the junction held 3 bases outside the gene matches. CDR1 and CDR2 (germline): KGHDR, SFDVKD. CDR3 nucleotide sequence: TGTGCCACCAGTGATGACAGGGTTTATCAGCCCCAGCATTTT. It specifies CATSDDRVYQPQHF.

The sample holds many counts of this clonotype. V gene TRBV28 combines with J gene TRBJ2-1, with a possible D match to TRBD1 (6 bases). The CDR3 has 13 amino acids. Trimming shortened V by 3 bases and J by 5 bases, and 8 bases separated the two germline ends. Per the germline V gene, CDR1 is MDHEN and CDR2 is SYDVKM. The CDR3 coding sequence is TGTGCCAGCAGTTTTCGGACAGACAATGAGCAGTTCTTC. Translating it yields CASSFRTDNEQFF.

This clonotype appeared many times. The chain carries TRBV6-5 and TRBJ1-5; D may be TRBD1 (6 bases). This CDR3 is built from 14 residues. V was shortened by 10 bases and J by 4 bases, with 17 bases between the two germline ends. From germline, CDR1 is MNHEY and CDR2 SVGAGI. DNA for the CDR3: TGTGCCACCCTTCAGGGGATCGGGAATCAGCCCCAGCATTTT. This encodes CATLQGIGNQPQHF.

For this clonotype: Given a much more abundant clone one base away, this may be a read error. The CDR3 DNA reads TGTGCCAGCAGCCCCTGTTGGGGGGTCTACGAGCAGTACTTC. Translated: CASSPCWGVYEQYF. The chain combines TRBV7-2 with TRBJ2-7, with TRBD2 as a possible D gene (6 bases). The CDR3 contains 14 residues. The ends were cut back, 5 bases at V and 3 bases at J, with 14 bases in the middle. The germline V gene encodes CDR1 SGHTA and CDR2 FQGNSA.

This clonotype has ten or more counts. The V and J genes are TRBV5-5 and TRBJ2-1; 8 bases are a match to TRBD2. Germline CDR1 and CDR2: SGHKS and YYEKEE (reference sequence). The CDR3 runs to 17 residues. V dropped 1 base and J dropped 8; count of bases not matched to a gene: 14. The CDR3 bases are TGTGCCAGCAGCTTGAGGGTCCCCGGGAGGGCCAGCGATGAGCAGTTCTTC. This sequence encodes CASSLRVPGRASDEQFF.

This clonotype was observed many times. V usage is TRBV5-1 and J usage is TRBJ2-1; tentatively, D is TRBD1 (7 bases). Trimming shortened V by 3 bases and J by 1 base, and 14 bases separated the two germline ends. Germline CDR1 and CDR2: SGHRS and YFSETQ. The length of the CDR3 is 16 residues. The CDR3 DNA sequence: TGCGCCAGCAGCTCCAGGGGGGATGGATCCTACAATGAGCAGTTCTTC. As protein: CASSSRGDGSYNEQFF.

This clonotype was observed at least ten times. The chain has TRBV3-1 and TRBJ1-2; D not resolved. The germline V and J ends were trimmed by 2 bases and 2 bases, with 15 bases remaining between them. Germline loops: CDR1 LGHDT, CDR2 YNNKEL (reference sequence). The CDR3 is 16 amino acids. The CDR3 DNA reads TGTGCCAGCAGCCAATATAACAGATTTACAAACTATGGCTACACCTTC. It translates to CASSQYNRFTNYGYTF. The variable domain in full, with the rest retrieved from reference TRBV3-1 and TRBJ1-2, is DTAVSQTPKYLVTQMGNDKSIKCEQNLGHDTMYWYKQDSKKFLKIMFSYNNKELIINETVPNRFSPKSPDKAHLNLHINSLELGDSAVYFCASSQYNRFTNYGYTFGSGTRLTVV.

This clonotype came up many times. The genes are TRBV5-1 and TRBJ2-5, with D perhaps matching TRBD1 (6 bases). Per the germline V gene, CDR1 is SGHRS and CDR2 is YFSETQ. CDR3 length equals 15 residues. Deletions cut 3 bases from V and 2 bases from J, with 14 bases between. The CDR3 nucleotides read TGCGCCAGCAGCTCGGGACACCTCCTGCAAGAGACCCAGTACTTC. Translation gives CASSSGHLLQETQYF.